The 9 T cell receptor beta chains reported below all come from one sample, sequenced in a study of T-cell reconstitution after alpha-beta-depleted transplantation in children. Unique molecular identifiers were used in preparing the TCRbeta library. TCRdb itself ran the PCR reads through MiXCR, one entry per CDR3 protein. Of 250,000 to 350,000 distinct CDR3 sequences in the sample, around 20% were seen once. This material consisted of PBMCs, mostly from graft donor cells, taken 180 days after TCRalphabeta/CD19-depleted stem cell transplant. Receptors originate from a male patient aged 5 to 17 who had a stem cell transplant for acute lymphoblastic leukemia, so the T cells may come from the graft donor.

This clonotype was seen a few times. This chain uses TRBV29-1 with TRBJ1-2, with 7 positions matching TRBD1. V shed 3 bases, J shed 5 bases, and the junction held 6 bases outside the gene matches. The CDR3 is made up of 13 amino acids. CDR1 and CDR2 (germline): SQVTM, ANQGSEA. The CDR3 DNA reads TGCAGCGTTGACCGGGACAGACTTTATGGCTACACCTTC. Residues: CSVDRDRLYGYTF.

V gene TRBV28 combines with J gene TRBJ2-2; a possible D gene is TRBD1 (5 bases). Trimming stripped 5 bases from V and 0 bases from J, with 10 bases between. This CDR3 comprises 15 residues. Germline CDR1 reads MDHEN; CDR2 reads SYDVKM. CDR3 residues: CASSVTTANTGELFF. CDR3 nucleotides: TGTGCCAGCAGTGTGACGACAGCGAACACCGGGGAGCTGTTTTTT.

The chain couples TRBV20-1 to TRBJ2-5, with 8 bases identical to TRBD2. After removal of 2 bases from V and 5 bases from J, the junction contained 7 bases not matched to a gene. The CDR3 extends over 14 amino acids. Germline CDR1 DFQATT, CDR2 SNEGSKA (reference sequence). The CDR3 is CSARPKRGRETQYF. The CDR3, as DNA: TGCAGTGCTAGACCAAAACGCGGGAGGGAGACCCAGTACTTC.

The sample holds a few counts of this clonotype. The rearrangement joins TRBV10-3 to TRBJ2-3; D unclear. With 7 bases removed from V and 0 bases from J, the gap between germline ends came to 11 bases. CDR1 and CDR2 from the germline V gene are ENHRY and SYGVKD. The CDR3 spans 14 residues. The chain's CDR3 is CAITESGSTDTQYF. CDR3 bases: TGTGCCATCACGGAGTCAGGCAGCACAGATACGCAGTATTTT.

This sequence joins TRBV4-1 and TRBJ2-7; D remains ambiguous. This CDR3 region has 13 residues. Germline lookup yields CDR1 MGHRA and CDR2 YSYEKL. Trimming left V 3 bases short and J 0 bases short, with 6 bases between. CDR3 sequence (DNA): TGCGCCAGCAGCCACCTTGGCTCCTACGAGCAGTACTTC. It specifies CASSHLGSYEQYF.

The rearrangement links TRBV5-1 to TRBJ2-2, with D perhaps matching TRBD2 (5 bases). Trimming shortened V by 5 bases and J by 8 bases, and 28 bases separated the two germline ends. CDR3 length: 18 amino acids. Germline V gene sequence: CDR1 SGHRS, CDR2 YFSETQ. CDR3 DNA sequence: TGCGCCAGCAGTTATTCACCCTCTAGCCCAATTACGGTGGGGGAGCTGTTTTTT. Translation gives CASSYSPSSPITVGELFF.

The CDR3, as DNA: TGTGCCAGCTCACGCCCTTCCGGGATCAACTATGGCTACACCTTC. Its protein is CASSRPSGINYGYTF. The V and J genes are TRBV18 and TRBJ1-2; D is undetermined. Germline V gene sequence: CDR1 KGHSH, CDR2 LQKENI. V lost 4 bases and J 2 bases, leaving 14 bases between the germline ends. The CDR3 is 15 amino acids.

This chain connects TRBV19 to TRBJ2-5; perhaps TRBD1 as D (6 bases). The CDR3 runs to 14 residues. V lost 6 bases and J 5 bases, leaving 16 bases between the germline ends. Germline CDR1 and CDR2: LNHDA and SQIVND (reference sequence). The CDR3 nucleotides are TGTGCCAGTAGGCCTCAGGGGTTGGGGGAGACCCAGTACTTC. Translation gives CASRPQGLGETQYF.

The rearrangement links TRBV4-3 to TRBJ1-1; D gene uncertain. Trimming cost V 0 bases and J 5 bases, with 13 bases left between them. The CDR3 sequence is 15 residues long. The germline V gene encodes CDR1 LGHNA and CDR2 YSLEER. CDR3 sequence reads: CASSQEHLRPTEAFF. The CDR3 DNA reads TGCGCCAGCAGCCAAGAGCATTTGCGACCGACTGAAGCTTTCTTT.